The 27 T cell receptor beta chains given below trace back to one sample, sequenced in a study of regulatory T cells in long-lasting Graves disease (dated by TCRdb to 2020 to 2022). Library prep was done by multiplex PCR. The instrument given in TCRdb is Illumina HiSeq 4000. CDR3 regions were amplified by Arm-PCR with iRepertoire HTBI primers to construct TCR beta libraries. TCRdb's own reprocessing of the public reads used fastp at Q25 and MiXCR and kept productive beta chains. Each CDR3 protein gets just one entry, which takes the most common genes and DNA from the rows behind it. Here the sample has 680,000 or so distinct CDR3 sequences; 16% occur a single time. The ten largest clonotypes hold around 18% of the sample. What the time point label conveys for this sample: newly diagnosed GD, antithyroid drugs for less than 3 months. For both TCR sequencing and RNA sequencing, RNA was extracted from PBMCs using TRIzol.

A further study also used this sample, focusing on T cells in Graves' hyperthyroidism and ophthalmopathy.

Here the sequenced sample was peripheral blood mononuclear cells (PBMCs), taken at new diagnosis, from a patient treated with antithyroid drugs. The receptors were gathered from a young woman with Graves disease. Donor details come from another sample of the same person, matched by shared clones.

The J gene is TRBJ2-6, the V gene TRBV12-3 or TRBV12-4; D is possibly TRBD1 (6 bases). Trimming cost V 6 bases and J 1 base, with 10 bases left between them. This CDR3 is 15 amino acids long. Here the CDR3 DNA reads TGTGCCAGCAGCAAACAGGGTTCTGGGGCCAACGTCCTGACTTTC. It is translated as CASSKQGSGANVLTF.

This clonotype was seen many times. As DNA, the CDR3 is TGTGCCAGCAGGACCCAAATCGTAGGAAACACCATATATTTT. Translation gives CASRTQIVGNTIYF. The chain employs TRBV28 and TRBJ1-3; no firm D call. The CDR3 totals 14 residues. CDR1 MDHEN and CDR2 SYDVKM come from the germline V gene. Between the trimmed V and J ends, which lost 6 bases and 4 bases, there was a span of 13 bases.

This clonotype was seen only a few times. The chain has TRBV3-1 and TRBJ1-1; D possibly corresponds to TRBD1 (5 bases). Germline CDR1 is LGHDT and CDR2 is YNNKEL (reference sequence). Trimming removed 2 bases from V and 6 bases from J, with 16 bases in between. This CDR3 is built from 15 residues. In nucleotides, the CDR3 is TGTGCCAGCAGCCAATACGGGACGGATCTCGCTGAAGCTTTCTTT. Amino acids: CASSQYGTDLAEAFF.

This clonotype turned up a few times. The chain's CDR3 is CSAGTQGEQYF. CDR3 coding DNA: TGCAGTGCAGGGACACAGGGCGAGCAGTACTTC. This rearrangement joins TRBV20-1 to TRBJ2-7, with a tentative D call TRBD1 (6 bases). This CDR3 has 11 residues. Per the germline V gene, CDR1 is DFQATT and CDR2 is SNEGSKA (reference sequence). V gave up 6 bases and J gave up 6 bases, with 12 bases separating them.

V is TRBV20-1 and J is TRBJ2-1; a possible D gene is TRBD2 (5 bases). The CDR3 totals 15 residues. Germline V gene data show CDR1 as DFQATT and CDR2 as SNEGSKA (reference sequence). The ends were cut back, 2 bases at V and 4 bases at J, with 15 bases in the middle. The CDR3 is CSARPLAGVYNEQFF. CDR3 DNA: TGCAGTGCTAGACCGCTAGCAGGAGTTTACAATGAGCAGTTCTTC.

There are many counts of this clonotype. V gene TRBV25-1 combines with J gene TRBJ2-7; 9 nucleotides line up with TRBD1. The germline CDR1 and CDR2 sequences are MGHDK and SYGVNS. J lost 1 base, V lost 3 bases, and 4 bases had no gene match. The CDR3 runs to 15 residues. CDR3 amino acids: CASSDHGQGSYEQYF. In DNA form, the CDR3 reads TGTGCCAGCAGTGACCACGGACAGGGGTCCTACGAGCAGTACTTC.

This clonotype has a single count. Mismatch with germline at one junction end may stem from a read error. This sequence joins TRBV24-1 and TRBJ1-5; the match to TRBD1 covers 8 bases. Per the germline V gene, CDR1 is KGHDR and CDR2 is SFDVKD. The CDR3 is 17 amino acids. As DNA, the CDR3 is TGTGCCACCAGTGATTTTCTCCCGGGACAGGATAACCAGCCCCAGCATTTC. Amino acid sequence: CATSDFLPGQDNQPQHF.

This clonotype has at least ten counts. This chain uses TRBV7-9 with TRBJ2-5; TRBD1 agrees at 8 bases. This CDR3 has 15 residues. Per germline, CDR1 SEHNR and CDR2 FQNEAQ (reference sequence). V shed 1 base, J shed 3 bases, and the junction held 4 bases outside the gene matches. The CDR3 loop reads CASSLEGTGEETQYF. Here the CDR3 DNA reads TGTGCCAGCAGCTTAGAGGGGACAGGTGAAGAGACCCAGTACTTC. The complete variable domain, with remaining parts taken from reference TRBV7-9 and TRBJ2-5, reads DTGVSQNPRHKITKRGQNVTFRCDPISEHNRLYWYRQTLGQGPEFLTYFQNEAQLEKSRLLSDRFSAERPKGSFSTLEIQRTEQGDSAMYLCASSLEGTGEETQYFGPGTRLLVL.

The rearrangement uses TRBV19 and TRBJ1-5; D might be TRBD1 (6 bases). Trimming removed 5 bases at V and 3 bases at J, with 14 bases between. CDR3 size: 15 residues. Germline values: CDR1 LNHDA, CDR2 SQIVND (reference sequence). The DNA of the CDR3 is TGTGCCAGTAGTCTCGGGGGCAGATACAATCAGCCCCAGCATTTT. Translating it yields CASSLGGRYNQPQHF.

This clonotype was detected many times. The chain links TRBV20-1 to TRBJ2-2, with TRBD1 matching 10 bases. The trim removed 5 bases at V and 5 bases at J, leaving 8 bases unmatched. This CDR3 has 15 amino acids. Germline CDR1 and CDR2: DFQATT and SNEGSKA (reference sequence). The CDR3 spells CSAHRQGAGTGELFF. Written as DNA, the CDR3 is TGCAGTGCTCACCGACAGGGGGCAGGAACCGGGGAGCTGTTTTTT.

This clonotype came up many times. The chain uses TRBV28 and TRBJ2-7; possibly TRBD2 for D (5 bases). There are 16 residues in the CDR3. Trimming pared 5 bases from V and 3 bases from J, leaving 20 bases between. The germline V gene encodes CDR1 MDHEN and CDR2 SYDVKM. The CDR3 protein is CASSQPTGKKIYEQYF. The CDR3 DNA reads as TGTGCCAGCAGTCAACCGACCGGGAAGAAAATCTACGAGCAGTACTTC.

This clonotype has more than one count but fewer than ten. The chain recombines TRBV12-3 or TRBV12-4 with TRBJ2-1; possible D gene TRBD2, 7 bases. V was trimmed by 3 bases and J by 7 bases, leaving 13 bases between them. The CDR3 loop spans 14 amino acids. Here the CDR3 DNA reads TGTGCCAGCAGTTTCGGGGGGCCTCGAAATGAGCAGTTCTTC. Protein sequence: CASSFGGPRNEQFF.

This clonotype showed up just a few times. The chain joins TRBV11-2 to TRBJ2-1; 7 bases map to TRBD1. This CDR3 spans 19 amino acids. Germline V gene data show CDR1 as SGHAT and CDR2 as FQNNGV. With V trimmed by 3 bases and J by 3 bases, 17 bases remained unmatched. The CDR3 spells CASSLDGRQGIFFYNEQFF. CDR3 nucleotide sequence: TGTGCCAGCAGCTTGGACGGTCGACAGGGAATCTTTTTCTACAATGAGCAGTTCTTC.

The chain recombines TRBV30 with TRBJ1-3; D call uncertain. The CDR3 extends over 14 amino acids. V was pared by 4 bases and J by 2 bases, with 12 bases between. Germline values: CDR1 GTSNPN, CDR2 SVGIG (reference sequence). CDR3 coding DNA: TGTGCCTGGACACGCGAAGCTCCTGGAAACACCATATATTTT. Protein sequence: CAWTREAPGNTIYF.

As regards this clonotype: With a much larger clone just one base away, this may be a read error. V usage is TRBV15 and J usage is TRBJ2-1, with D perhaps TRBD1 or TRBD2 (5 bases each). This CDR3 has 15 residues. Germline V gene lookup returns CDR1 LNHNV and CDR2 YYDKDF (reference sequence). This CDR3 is CVTSRGAGNYNEQFF. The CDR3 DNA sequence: TGTGTCACCAGCAGAGGGGCAGGCAACTACAATGAGCAGTTCTTC.

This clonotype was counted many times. The CDR3 sequence is CASSGLAGANEQFF. CDR3 nucleotide sequence: TGTGCCAGCAGTGGTCTAGCGGGGGCTAATGAGCAGTTCTTC. V usage is TRBV28 and J usage is TRBJ2-1, with 10 bases aligning to TRBD2. The CDR3 has 14 residues. The V gene's germline CDR1 is MDHEN and CDR2 SYDVKM. The V segment lost 5 bases and the J segment 7 bases; nucleotides outside the gene matches: 5.

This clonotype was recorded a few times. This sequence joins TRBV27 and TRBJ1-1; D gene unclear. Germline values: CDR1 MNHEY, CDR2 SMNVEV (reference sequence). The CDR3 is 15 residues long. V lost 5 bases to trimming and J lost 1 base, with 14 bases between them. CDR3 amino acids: CASSTITYGNTEAFF. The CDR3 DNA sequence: TGTGCCAGCAGTACCATTACTTATGGGAACACTGAAGCTTTCTTT.

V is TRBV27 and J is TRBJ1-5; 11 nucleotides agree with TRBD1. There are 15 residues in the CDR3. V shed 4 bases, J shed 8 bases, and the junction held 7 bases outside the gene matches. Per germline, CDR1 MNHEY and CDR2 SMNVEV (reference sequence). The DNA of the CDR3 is TGTGCCAGCAGTTCCTTGGGACAGGGGGTCGAGCCCCAGCATTTT. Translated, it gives CASSSLGQGVEPQHF.

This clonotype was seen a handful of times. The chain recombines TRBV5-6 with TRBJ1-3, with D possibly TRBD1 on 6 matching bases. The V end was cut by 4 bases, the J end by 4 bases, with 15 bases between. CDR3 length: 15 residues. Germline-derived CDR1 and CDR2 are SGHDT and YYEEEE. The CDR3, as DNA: TGTGCCAGCAGCCTGAGAACCGGGACAGGAAACACCATATATTTT. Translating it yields CASSLRTGTGNTIYF.

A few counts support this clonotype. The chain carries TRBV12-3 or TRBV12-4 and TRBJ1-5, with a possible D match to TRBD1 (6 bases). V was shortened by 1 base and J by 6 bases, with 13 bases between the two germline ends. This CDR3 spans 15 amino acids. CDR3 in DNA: TGTGCCAGCAGTTTAGACGGGACACTGGGTCAGCCCCAGCATTTT. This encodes CASSLDGTLGQPQHF.

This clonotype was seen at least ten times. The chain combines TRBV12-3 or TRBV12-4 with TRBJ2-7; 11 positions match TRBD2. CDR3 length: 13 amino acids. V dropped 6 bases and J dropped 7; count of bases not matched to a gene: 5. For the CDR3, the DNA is TGTGCCAGCAGCTTGGGGACTAGCGGTGAGCAGTACTTC. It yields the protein CASSLGTSGEQYF.

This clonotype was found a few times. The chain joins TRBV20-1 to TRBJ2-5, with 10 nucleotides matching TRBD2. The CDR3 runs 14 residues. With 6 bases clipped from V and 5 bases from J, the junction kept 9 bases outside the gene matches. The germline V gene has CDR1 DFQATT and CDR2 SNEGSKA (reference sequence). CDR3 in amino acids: CSAQTSGPRETQYF. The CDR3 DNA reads TGCAGTGCCCAGACTAGCGGGCCGCGTGAGACCCAGTACTTC.

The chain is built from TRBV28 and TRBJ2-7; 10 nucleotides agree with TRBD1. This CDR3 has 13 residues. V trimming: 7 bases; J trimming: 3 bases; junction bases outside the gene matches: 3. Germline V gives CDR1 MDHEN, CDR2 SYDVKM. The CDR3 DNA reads TGTGCCAGCACCGGACAGGGGGGCTACGAGCAGTACTTC. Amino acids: CASTGQGGYEQYF.

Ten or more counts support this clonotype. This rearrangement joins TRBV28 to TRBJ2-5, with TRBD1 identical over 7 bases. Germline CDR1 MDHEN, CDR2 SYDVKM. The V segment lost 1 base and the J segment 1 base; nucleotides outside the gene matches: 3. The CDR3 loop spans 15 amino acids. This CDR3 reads CASSLFDRAQETQYF. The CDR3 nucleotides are TGTGCCAGCAGTTTATTTGACAGGGCCCAAGAGACCCAGTACTTC.

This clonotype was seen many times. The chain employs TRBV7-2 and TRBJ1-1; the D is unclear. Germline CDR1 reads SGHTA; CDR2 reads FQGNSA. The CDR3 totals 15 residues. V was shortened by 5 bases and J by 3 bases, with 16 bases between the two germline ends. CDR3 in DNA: TGTGCCAGCAGCCCGCTGGGCGGCGATTACACTGAAGCTTTCTTT. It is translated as CASSPLGGDYTEAFF.

CDR3: CATSARDRGYTDTQYF. CDR3 sequence (DNA): TGTGCCACCAGTGCCAGGGACAGGGGATACACAGATACGCAGTATTTT. V is TRBV24-1 and J is TRBJ2-3; 10 bases are a match to TRBD1. Germline CDR1 reads KGHDR; CDR2 reads SFDVKD. J was trimmed by 2 bases and V by 5 bases; bases with no gene match: 6. CDR3 size: 16 residues.

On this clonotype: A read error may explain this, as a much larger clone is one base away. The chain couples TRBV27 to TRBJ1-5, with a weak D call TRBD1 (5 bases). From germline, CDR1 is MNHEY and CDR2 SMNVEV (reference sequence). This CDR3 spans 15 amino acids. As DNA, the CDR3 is TGTGCCAGCTACAGCCCCAGGCAGGGCAATCAGCCCCGGCATTTT. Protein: CASYSPRQGNQPRHF.